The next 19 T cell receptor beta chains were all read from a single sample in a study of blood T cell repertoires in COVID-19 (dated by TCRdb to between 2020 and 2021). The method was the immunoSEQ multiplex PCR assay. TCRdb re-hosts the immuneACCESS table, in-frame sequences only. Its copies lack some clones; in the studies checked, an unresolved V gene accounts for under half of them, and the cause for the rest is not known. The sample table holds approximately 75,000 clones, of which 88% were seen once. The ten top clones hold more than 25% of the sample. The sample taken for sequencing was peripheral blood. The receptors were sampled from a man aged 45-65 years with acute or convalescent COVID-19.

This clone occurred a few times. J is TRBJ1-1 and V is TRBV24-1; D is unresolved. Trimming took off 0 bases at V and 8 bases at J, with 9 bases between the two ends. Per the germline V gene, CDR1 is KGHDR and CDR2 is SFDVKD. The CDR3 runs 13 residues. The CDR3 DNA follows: TGTGCCACCAGTGATTTGCGTAGTTTGGAAGCTTTCTTT. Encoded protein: CATSDLRSLEAFF.

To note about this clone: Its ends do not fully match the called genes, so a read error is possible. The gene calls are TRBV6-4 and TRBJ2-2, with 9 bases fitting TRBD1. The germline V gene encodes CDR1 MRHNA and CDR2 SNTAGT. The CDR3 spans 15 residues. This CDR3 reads CASSDSTGGHRGAVF. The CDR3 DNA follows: TGTGCCAGCAGTGACTCGACAGGGGGACACCGGGGAGCTGTTTTT.

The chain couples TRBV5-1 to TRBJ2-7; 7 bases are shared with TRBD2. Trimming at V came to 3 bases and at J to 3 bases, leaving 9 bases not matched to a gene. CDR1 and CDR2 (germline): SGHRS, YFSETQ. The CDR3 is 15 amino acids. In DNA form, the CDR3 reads TGCGCCAGCAGCTATGAAAGAGCGGGGAGCTACGAGCAGTACTTC. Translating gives CASSYERAGSYEQYF.

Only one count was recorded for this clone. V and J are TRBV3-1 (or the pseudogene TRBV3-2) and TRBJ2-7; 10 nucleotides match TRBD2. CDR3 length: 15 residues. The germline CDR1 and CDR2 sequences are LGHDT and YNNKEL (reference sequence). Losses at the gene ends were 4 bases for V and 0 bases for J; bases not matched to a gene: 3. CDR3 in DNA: TGTGCCAGCAGCCTAGCGGGGGGACCCTCCTACGAGCAGTACTTC. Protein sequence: CASSLAGGPSYEQYF.

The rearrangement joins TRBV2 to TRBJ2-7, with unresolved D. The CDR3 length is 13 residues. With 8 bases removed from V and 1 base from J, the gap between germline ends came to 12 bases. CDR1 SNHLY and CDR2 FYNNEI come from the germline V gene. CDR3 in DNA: TGTGCCAGCCGCCGCGTTGAATCCTACGAGCAGTACTTC. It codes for CASRRVESYEQYF.

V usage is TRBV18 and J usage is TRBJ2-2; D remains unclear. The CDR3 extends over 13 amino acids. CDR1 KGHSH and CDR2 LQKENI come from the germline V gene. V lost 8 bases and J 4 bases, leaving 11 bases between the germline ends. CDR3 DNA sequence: TGTGCCAGCGCCGCCACGGGCACCGGGGAGCTGTTTTTT. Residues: CASAATGTGELFF.

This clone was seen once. As DNA, the CDR3 is TGCGCCAGCAGTGAGTCCACAGGGTCTGGAAACACCATATATTTT. Encoded protein: CASSESTGSGNTIYF. This chain connects TRBV10-1 to TRBJ1-3, with D maybe TRBD1 (6 bases). The CDR3 length is 15 residues. Germline V gene sequence: CDR1 WNHNN, CDR2 SYGVQD (reference sequence). Trimming took off 0 bases at V and 1 base at J, with 7 bases between the two ends.

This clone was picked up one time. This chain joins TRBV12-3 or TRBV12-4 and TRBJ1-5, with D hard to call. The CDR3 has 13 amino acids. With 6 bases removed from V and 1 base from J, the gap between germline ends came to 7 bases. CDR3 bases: TGTGCCAGCAGGCCGACAAGCAATCAGCCCCAGCATTTT. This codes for CASRPTSNQPQHF.

CDR3: CASSLGNMNTEAFF. CDR3 nucleotides: TGTGCCAGCAGCTTAGGTAATATGAACACTGAAGCTTTCTTT. This sequence joins TRBV7-9 and TRBJ1-1, with D uncertain. With 1 base removed from V and 0 bases from J, the gap between germline ends came to 6 bases. The germline V gene has CDR1 SEHNR and CDR2 FQNEAQ (reference sequence). This CDR3 has 14 residues.

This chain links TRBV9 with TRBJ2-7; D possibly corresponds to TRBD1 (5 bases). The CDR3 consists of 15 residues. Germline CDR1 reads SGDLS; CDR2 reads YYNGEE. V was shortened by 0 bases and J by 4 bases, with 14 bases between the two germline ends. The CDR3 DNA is TGTGCCAGCAGCGTAGGAGCAGGGTTTATTTACGAGCAGTACTTC. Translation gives CASSVGAGFIYEQYF.

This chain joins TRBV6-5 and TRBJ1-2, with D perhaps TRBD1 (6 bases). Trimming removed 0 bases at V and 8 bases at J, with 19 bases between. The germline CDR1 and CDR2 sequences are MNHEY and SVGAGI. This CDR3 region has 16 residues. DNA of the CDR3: TGTGCCAGCAGTTACTCCGGCGGAGGGGGGGCCCGGGGCTACACCTTC. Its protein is CASSYSGGGGARGYTF.

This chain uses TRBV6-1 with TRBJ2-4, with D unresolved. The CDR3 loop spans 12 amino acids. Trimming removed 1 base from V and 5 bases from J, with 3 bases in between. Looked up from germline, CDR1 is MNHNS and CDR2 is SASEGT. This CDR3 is CASSEGENIQYF. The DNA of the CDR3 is TGTGCCAGCAGTGAAGGCGAAAACATTCAGTACTTC.

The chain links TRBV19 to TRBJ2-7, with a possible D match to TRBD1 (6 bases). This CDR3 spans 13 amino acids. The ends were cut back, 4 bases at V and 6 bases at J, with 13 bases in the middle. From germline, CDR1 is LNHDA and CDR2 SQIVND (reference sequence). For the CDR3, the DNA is TGTGCCAGTAGTACTTCGACAGGTACCGAGCAGTACTTC. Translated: CASSTSTGTEQYF.

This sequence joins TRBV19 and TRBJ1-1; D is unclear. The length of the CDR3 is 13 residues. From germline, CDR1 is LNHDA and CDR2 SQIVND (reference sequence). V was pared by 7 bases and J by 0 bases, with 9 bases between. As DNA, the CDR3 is TGTGCCAGTACCGAAACATTGAACACTGAAGCTTTCTTT. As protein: CASTETLNTEAFF.

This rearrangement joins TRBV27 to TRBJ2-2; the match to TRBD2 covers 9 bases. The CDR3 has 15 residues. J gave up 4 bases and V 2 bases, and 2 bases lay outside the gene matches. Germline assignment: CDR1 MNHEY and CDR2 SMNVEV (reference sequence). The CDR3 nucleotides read TGTGCCAGCAGTTTACTAGCGGGGAGCACCGGGGAGCTGTTTTTT. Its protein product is CASSLLAGSTGELFF.

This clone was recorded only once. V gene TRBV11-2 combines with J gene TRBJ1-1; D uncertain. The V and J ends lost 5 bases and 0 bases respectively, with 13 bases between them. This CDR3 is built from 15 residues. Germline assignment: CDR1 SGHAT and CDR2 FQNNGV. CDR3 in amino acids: CASSPRVNMNTEAFF. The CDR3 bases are TGTGCCAGCAGCCCCCGGGTCAACATGAACACTGAAGCTTTCTTT.

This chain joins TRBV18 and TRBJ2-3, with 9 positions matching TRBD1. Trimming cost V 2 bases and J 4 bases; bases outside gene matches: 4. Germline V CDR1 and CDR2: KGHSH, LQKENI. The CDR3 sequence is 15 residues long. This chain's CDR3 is CASSPTGGASDTQYF. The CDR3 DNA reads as TGTGCCAGCTCACCAACAGGGGGCGCGTCAGATACGCAGTATTTT.

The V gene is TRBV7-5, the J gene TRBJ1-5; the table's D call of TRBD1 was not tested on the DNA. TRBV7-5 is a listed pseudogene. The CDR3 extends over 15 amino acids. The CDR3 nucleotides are TGTGCCAGAAGTCACATCCTCAGGGGGCTTCAGCCCCAGCATTTT. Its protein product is CARSHILRGLQPQHF.

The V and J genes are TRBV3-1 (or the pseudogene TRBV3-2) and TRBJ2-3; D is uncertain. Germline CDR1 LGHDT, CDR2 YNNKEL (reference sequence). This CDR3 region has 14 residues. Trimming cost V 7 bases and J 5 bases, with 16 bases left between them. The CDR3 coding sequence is TGTGCCAGCACCAACCGGCTAGATCTAGATACGCAGTATTTT. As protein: CASTNRLDLDTQYF.